A single sample is the source of the 12 T cell receptor beta chains below, sequenced in a study of long-term antiretroviral therapy in people with HIV. Sequencing used immunoSEQ v3.0 at survey level. Data came from immunoSEQ multiplex PCR; TCRdb stores just in-frame clones and leaves some out. The table records over 15,000 clones, around 77% of them present only once. Sequences were derived from unsorted PBMCs, sampled roughly 2.2 years before starting antiretroviral therapy. The receptor source for this set is a man aged 30-40 years with HIV.

The V gene is TRBV5-1, the J gene TRBJ2-2; D uncertain. CDR1 is SGHRS, CDR2 YFSETQ, per germline. The CDR3 consists of 14 residues. The V end lost 0 bases, the J end lost 6 bases, and 9 bases lay between the germline ends. The CDR3 nucleotides read TGCGCCAGCAGCTTGGCCCGCTCGGCCGGGGAGCTGTTTTTT. As protein: CASSLARSAGELFF.

The chain has TRBV6-6 and TRBJ2-7; 8 bases match TRBD1. The CDR3 is made up of 13 amino acids. V lost 7 bases, J lost 3 bases, and 5 bases stayed unmatched. CDR1 and CDR2 (germline): MNHNY, SVGAGI (reference sequence). CDR3 bases: TGTGCCAGCAAGGGACAGGCGAACTACGAGCAGTACTTC. This translates into CASKGQANYEQYF.

The J gene is TRBJ2-2, the V gene TRBV29-1; D is undetermined. The CDR3 is 11 amino acids. V gave up 7 bases and J gave up 2 bases, with 5 bases separating them. CDR1 and CDR2 (germline): SQVTM, ANQGSEA. The CDR3 sequence is CSGSNTGELFF. The CDR3 bases are TGCAGCGGCTCAAACACCGGGGAGCTGTTTTTT.

The genes are TRBV28 and TRBJ2-5, with D perhaps matching TRBD1 (6 bases). Trimming took 4 bases from V and 5 from J, leaving 20 bases between them. From germline, CDR1 is MDHEN and CDR2 SYDVKM. This CDR3 is 16 amino acids long. The CDR3 DNA follows: TGTGCCAGCAGTTCCTCTCGACAGGCCAGAGGGGAGACCCAGTACTTC. Residues: CASSSSRQARGETQYF.

The J gene is TRBJ2-2, the V gene TRBV11-2; D call uncertain. The CDR3 contains 14 residues. Germline lookup yields CDR1 SGHAT and CDR2 FQNNGV. V lost 5 bases and J 0 bases, leaving 7 bases between the germline ends. CDR3 nucleotides: TGTGCCAGCAGCCTGTATGCGAACACCGGGGAGCTGTTTTTT. This sequence encodes CASSLYANTGELFF.

A few counts support this clone. This chain connects TRBV5-1 to TRBJ1-4, with no clear D. Germline-derived CDR1 and CDR2 are SGHRS and YFSETQ. CDR3 size: 14 residues. V lost 7 bases and J 0 bases, leaving 10 bases between the germline ends. CDR3 loop: CASAVSATNEKLFF. The CDR3 DNA follows: TGCGCCAGCGCGGTGTCTGCAACTAATGAAAAACTGTTTTTT.

The V call is TRBV7-9, the J call TRBJ1-4, with 7 bases that match TRBD1. The V gene end was trimmed by 5 bases and the J gene end by 2 bases; junction bases not matched to a gene: 11. Germline assignment: CDR1 SEHNR and CDR2 FQNEAQ (reference sequence). The CDR3 runs to 17 residues. The CDR3 loop reads CASSQALTGQTNEKLFF. CDR3 sequence (DNA): TGTGCCAGCAGCCAAGCTTTAACGGGACAGACTAATGAAAAACTGTTTTTT.

This chain connects TRBV6-1 to TRBJ2-2; 8 nucleotides match TRBD1. From germline, CDR1 is MNHNS and CDR2 SASEGT. Losses at the gene ends were 7 bases for V and 8 bases for J; bases not matched to a gene: 3. This CDR3 is 12 amino acids long. The DNA for the CDR3 is TGTGCCAGCACTCGGGACAGGGGGGAGCTGTTTTTT. The encoded protein is CASTRDRGELFF.

The chain joins TRBV10-2 to TRBJ2-2; D call uncertain. CDR3 length: 13 residues. V was cut by 6 bases and J by 4 bases, with 9 bases left in between. CDR1 and CDR2 (germline): WSHSY, SAAADI. CDR3 residues: CASRDLVTGELFF. The CDR3 DNA follows: TGCGCCAGCAGGGATCTCGTCACCGGGGAGCTGTTTTTT.

The chain couples TRBV7-9 to TRBJ2-1; D gene uncertain. V lost 3 bases to trimming and J lost 4 bases, with 4 bases between them. The CDR3 runs 12 residues. Germline CDR1 reads SEHNR; CDR2 reads FQNEAQ (reference sequence). The CDR3 sequence is CASSFLYNEQFF. The CDR3 DNA reads as TGTGCCAGCAGCTTCCTTTACAATGAGCAGTTCTTC.

This clone is medium-sized in the sample. This rearrangement joins TRBV27 to TRBJ2-3; 9 bases match TRBD2. This CDR3 is 16 amino acids long. CDR1 is MNHEY and CDR2 is SMNVEV in the germline V gene (reference sequence). The junction had 4 bases not matched to a gene; V was cut back by 3 bases and J by 0 bases. For the CDR3, the DNA is TGTGCCAGCAGTTTCGGGCGGGAGGGAAGCACAGATACGCAGTATTTT. Translated, it gives CASSFGREGSTDTQYF.

The chain has TRBV14 and TRBJ1-4, with a weak D call TRBD1 (5 bases). The V and J ends lost 1 base and 10 bases respectively, with 22 bases between them. Germline-derived CDR1 and CDR2 are SGHDN and FVKESK. CDR3 length: 17 residues. The CDR3 reads CASSQVSPGRLEGKLFF. In DNA form, the CDR3 reads TGTGCCAGCAGCCAAGTTTCCCCGGGGCGGCTTGAAGGAAAACTGTTTTTT.